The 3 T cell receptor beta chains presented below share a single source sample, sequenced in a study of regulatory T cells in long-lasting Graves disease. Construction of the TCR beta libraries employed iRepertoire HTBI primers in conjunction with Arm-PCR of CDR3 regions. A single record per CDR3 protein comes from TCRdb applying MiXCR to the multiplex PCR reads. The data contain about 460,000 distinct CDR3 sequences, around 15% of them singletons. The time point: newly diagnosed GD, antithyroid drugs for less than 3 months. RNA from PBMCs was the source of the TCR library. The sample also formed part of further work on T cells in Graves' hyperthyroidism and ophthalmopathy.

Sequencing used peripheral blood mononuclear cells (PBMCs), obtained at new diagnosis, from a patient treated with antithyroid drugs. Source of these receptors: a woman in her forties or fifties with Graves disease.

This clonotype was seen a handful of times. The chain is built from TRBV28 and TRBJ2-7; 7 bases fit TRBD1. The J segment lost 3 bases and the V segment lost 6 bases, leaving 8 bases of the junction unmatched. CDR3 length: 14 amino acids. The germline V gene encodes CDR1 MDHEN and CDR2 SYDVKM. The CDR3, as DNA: TGTGCCAGCAGCCCCCTTGACAGGGACTACGAGCAGTACTTC. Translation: CASSPLDRDYEQYF. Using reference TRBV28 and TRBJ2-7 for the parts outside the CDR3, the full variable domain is DVKVTQSSRYLVKRTGEKVFLECVQDMDHENMFWYRQDPGLGLRLIYFSYDVKMKEKGDIPEGYSVSREKKERFSLILESASTNQTSMYLCASSPLDRDYEQYFGPGTRLTVT.

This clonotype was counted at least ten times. The CDR3 coding sequence is TGTGCCAGCAGTTTGGAACTAGCGGGCACAGATACGCAGTATTTT. Translation gives CASSLELAGTDTQYF. The rearrangement uses TRBV27 and TRBJ2-3, with 8 bases lining up with TRBD2. Losses at the gene ends were 3 bases for V and 1 base for J; bases not matched to a gene: 3. This CDR3 region has 15 residues. The germline V gene has CDR1 MNHEY and CDR2 SMNVEV (reference sequence).

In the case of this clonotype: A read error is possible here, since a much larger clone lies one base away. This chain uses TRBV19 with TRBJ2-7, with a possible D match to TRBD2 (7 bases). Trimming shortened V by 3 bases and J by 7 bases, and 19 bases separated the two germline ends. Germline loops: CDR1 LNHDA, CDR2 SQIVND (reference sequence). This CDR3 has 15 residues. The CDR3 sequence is CASSIAGAPYNEQYF. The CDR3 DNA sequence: TGTGCCAGTAGTATCGCGGGGGCGCCCTACAATGAGCAGTACTTC. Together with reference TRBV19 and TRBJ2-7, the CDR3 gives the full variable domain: DGGITQSPKYLFRKEGQNVTLSCEQNLNHDAMYWYRQDPGQGLRLIYYSQIVNDFQKGDIAEGYSVSREKKESFPLTVTSAQKNPTAFYLCASSIAGAPYNEQYFGPGTRLTVT.